This T cell receptor (beta chain) was profiled in a study of blood T cell repertoires in COVID-19. Study in general: Acute and convalescent COVID-19 specimens originated in the United States, Italy and Spain. T cells, B-cell-depleted T cells, or PBMCs supplied cDNA or gDNA.

In the study's own analysis: Scientists estimated how many nucleated cells there were by amplifying reference gene primers. This table comes from immunoSEQ multiplex PCR, and its TCRdb copy is limited to in-frame clones, with some not included. The V and J calls and clone size are taken from that table; D and trimming were inferred from the DNA. Found here are 250,000 to 350,000 clones, approximately 90% of them singletons; the top ten hold around 12%. V was shortened by 5 bases and J by 4 bases, with 3 bases between the two germline ends. CDR1 and CDR2 from the germline V gene are KGHDR and SFDVKD. The CDR3 has 11 amino acids.

Sequences were obtained from peripheral blood. The source of this sequence is a woman aged 60 to 75 with acute or convalescent COVID-19. V and J are TRBV24-1 and TRBJ2-3; no clear D. CDR3 DNA: TGTGCCACCAGTGCGTCAGATACGCAGTATTTT. It is translated as CATSASDTQYF.